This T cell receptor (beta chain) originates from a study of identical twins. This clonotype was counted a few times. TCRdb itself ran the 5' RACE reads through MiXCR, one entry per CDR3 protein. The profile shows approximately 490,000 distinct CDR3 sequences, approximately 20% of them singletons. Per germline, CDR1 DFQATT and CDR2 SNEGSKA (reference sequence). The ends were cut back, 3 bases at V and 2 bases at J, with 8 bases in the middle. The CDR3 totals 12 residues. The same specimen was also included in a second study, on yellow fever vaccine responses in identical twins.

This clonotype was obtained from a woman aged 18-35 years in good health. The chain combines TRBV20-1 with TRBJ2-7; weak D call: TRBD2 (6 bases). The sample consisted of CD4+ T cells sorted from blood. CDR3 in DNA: TGCAGTGCTAGCCGGGGGACCTACGAGCAGTACTTC. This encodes CSASRGTYEQYF.